The clone carrying this T cell receptor (beta chain) was seen a handful of times. Its antigen is still unknown. The libraries were made with immunoSEQ v3.0 at survey level. Clones were sequenced by immunoSEQ multiplex PCR, and TCRdb holds only the in-frame ones, with some missing. The sample lists tens of thousands of clones, about four fifths occurring once. The CDR3 totals 16 residues. With 1 base removed from V and 3 bases from J, the gap between germline ends came to 18 bases. Germline V gives CDR1 SQVTM, CDR2 ANQGSEA. The sample comes from a study of long-term antiretroviral therapy in people with HIV. Study in general: The 2015 recommendation for immediate ART came about a decade after the earliest samples. Study outcomes and limitations: Researchers lacked any data on ART adherence, viral resistance or therapy changes. Diversity remained lower than transplant donor controls, even though it increased after ART.

This sample comprised unsorted PBMCs, obtained 0.5 years before starting antiretroviral therapy. The chain uses TRBV29-1 and TRBJ1-2, with a possible D match to TRBD1 (6 bases). The receptor was isolated from a middle-aged man with HIV. The CDR3, as DNA: TGCAGCGTTGAAGGGGGCCCAGGGGCGCGGGACTATGGCTACACCTTC. Its translation: CSVEGGPGARDYGYTF.